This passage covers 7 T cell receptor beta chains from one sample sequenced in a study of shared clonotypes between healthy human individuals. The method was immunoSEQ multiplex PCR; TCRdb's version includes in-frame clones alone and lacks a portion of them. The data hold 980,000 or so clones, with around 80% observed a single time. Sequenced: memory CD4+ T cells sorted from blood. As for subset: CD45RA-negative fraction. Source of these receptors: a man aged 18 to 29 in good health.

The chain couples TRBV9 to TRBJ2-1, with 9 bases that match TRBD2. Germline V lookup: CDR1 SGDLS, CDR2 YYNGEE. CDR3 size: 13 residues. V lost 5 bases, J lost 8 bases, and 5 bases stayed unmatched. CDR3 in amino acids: CASSRTSADEQFF. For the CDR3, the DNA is TGTGCCAGCAGTCGGACTAGCGCGGATGAGCAGTTCTTC.

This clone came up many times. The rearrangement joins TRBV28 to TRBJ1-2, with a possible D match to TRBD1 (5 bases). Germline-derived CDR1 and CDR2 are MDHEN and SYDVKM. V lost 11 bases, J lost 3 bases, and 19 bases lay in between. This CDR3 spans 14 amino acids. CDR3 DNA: TGTGCCTCCTCACCAAGACAGAAGTACTATGGCTACACCTTC. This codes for CASSPRQKYYGYTF.

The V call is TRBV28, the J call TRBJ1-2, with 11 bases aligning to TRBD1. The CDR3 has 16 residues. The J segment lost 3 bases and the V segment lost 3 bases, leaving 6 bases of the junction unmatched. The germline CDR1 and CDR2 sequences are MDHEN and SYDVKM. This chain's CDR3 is CASSFLGDRGDYGYTF. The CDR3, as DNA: TGTGCCAGCAGTTTTTTGGGGGACAGGGGGGACTATGGCTACACCTTC.

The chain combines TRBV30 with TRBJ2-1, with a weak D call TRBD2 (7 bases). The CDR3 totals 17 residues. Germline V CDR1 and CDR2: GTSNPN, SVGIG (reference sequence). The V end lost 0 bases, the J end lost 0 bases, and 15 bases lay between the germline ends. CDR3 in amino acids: CAWSVGGGGYSYNEQFF. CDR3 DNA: TGTGCCTGGAGTGTTGGGGGCGGGGGTTACTCCTACAATGAGCAGTTCTTC.

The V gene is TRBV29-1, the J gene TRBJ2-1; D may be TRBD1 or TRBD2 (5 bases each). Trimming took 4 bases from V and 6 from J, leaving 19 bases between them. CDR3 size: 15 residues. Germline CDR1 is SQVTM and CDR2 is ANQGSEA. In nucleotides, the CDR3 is TGCAGCGTTGTCAGAAAGGGGCGGGTGAGCAATGAGCAGTTCTTC. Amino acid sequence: CSVVRKGRVSNEQFF.

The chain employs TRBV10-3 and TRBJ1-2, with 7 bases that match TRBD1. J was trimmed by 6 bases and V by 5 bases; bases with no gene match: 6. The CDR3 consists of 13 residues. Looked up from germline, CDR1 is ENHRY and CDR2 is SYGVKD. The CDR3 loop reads CAISLTGMDGYTF. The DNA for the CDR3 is TGTGCCATCAGTCTGACAGGGATGGATGGCTACACCTTC.

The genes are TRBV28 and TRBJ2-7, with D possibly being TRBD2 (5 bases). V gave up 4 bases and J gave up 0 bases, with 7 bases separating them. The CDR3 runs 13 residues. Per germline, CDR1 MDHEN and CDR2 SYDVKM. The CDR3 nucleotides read TGTGCCAGCAGTTATGGGAGCTCCTACGAGCAGTACTTC. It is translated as CASSYGSSYEQYF.